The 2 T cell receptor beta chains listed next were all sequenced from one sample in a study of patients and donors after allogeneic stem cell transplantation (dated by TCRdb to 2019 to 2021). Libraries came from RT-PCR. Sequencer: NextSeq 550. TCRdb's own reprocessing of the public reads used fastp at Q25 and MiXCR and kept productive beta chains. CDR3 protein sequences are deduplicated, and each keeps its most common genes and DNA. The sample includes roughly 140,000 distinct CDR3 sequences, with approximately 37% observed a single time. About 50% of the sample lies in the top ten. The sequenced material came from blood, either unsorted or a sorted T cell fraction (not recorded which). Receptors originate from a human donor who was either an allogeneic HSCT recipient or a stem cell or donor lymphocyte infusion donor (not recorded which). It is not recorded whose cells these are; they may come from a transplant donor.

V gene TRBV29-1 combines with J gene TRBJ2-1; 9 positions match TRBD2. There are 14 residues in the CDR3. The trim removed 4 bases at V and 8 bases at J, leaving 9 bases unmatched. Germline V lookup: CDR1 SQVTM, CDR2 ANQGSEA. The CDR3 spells CSVVVASGDYEQFF. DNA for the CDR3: TGCAGCGTTGTCGTGGCTAGCGGGGACTATGAGCAGTTCTTC.

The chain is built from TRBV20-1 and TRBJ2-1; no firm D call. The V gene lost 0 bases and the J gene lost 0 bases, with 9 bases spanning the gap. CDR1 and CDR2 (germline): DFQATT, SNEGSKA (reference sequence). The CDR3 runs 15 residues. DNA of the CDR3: TGCAGTGCTAGAGAGCGTCTTTTCTCCTACAATGAGCAGTTCTTC. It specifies CSARERLFSYNEQFF.